This TCR beta chain emerged from a study of vaccination and CD4 T cells after COVID-19. The Oncomine TCR Beta short-read assay was what sequenced the DNA obtained from cultured CD4+ T cells. In TCRdb, the PCR reads were re-called with MiXCR into one record per CDR3 protein. The data hold about 19,000 distinct CDR3 sequences, with approximately 50% observed a single time. V gave up 6 bases and J gave up 8 bases; unmatched junction bases: 2. Per the germline V gene, CDR1 is MNHNS and CDR2 is SASEGT. The CDR3 extends over 11 amino acids. Comments on this clonotype: Its target is unknown.

Treatment noted: approximately 11-day PBMC culture with coronavirus spike peptide pools or control peptides (ViraFEST assay). The TCR originated in a human donor who had recovered from COVID-19. This specimen was CD4+ T cells from blood, cultured in vitro, taken before SARS-CoV-2 vaccination. The chain combines TRBV6-1 with TRBJ1-1, with 8 bases that match TRBD1. The CDR3 reads CASRRDREAFF. The CDR3 coding sequence is TGTGCCAGCAGGAGGGACAGGGAAGCTTTCTTT.